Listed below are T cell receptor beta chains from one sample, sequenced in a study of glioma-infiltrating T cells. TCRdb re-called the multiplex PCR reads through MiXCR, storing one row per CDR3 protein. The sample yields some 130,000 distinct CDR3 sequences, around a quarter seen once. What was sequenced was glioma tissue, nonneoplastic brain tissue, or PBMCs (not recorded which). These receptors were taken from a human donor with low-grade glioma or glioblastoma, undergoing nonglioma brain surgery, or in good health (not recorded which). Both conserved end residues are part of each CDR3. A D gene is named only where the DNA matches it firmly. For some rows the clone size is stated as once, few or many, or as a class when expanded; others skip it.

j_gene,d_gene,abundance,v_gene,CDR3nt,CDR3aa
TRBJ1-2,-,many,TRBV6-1,TGTGCCAGCAGTGAAGTTAACAGAATCTATGGCTACACCTTC,CASSEVNRIYGYTF
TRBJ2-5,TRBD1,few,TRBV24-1,TGTGCCACCAGTGCCGCTAGGGACAGCCTAAAGGAGCCCCAAGAGACCCAGTACTTC,CATSAARDSLKEPQETQYF
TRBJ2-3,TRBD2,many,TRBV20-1,TGCAGTGTCCTAAGCGGGGGGGCCGGAGATACGCAGTATTTT,CSVLSGGAGDTQYF
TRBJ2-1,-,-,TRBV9,TGTGCCAGCAGTCCCCTTCCCAGTGCCCCCTACAATGAGCAGTTCTTC,CASSPLPSAPYNEQFF
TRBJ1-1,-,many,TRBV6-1,TGTGCCAGCAGTCCGGGGTACACTGAAGCTTTCTTT,CASSPGYTEAFF
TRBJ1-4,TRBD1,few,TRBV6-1,TGTGCCAGCAGAATTGGGACAGTCGGGATAGGGGAAAAACTGTTTTTT,CASRIGTVGIGEKLFF
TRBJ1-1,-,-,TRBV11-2,TGTGCCAGCAGCCTCCTTGGAGGGGCTGCTGAAGCTTTCTTT,CASSLLGGAAEAFF
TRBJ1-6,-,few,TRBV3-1,TGTGCCAGCAGCCAAGCCGAAGGCAATTCACCCCTCCACTTT,CASSQAEGNSPLHF
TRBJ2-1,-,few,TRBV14,TGTGCCAGCAGCCTCCAGTTAAACAGGGGAGGCAATGAGCAGTTCTTC,CASSLQLNRGGNEQFF
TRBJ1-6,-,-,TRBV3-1,TGTGCCAGCCGACCCGGTGAGAACTATAATTCACCCCTCCGCTTT,CASRPGENYNSPLRF
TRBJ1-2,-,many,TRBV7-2,TGTGCCAGCAGCTTAAGCCTCTATGGCTACACCTTC,CASSLSLYGYTF
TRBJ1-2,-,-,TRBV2,TGTGCCAGCAGTATGGTTCGATCTAACTATGGCTACACCTTC,CASSMVRSNYGYTF
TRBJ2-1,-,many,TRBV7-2,TGTGCCAGCAGCTTACAGGGGATAAATGAGCAGTTCTTC,CASSLQGINEQFF
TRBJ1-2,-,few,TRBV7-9,TGTGCCAGCAGCTTATCGGGACGAGGGGATGTTCACTATGGCTACACCTTC,CASSLSGRGDVHYGYTF
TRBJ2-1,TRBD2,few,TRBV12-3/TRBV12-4,TGTGCCAGCAGTCCCTCAGCGGGGGTCAATGAGCAGTTCTTC,CASSPSAGVNEQFF
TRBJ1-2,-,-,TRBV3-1,TGTGCCAGCAGCCCATCCGGGGGGACTAACTATGGCTACACCTTC,CASSPSGGTNYGYTF
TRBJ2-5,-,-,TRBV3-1,TGTGCCAGCAGCCAAGATATGGTCCAAGAGACCCAGTACTTC,CASSQDMVQETQYF
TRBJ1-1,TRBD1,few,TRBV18,TGTGCCAGCTCACCACCGGGACAGGGGTCGAACACTGAAGCTTTCTTT,CASSPPGQGSNTEAFF
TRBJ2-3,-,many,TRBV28,TGTGCCAGCGCAGGGGCAGATACGCAGTATTTT,CASAGADTQYF
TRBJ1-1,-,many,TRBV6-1,TGTGCCAGCAGTGAATTAAATCCGAACACTGAAGCTTTCTTT,CASSELNPNTEAFF
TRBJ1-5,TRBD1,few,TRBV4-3,TGCGCCAGCAGCCCCCCCGGGACAGGGGGCGCGAGGCAGCCCCAGCATTTT,CASSPPGTGGARQPQHF
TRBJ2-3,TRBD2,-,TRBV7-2,TGTGCCAGCAGCTTCGATTATAGCGGGGGGACAGATACGCAGTATTTT,CASSFDYSGGTDTQYF
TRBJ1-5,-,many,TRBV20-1,TGCAGTGCTAGGGCGTCTCTTACTAATCAGCCCCAGCATTTT,CSARASLTNQPQHF
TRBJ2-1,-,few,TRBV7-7,TGTGCCAGCAGCCCAGGGACCCGGAATGAGCAGTTCTTC,CASSPGTRNEQFF
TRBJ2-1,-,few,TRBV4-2,TGTGCCAGCAGCCAAGTTGCGATAAACAATGAGCAGTTCTTC,CASSQVAINNEQFF
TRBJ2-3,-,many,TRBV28,TGTGCCAGCAGTTTAGGAGGGAGGAGCACAGATACGCAGTATTTT,CASSLGGRSTDTQYF
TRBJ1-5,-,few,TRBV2,TGTGCCAGCAGTGACCTGCCACTTAGCAATCAGCCCCAGCATTTT,CASSDLPLSNQPQHF
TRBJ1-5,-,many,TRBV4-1,TGCGCCAGCAGCCAAGATATGAGGGCGAATCAGCCCCAGCATTTT,CASSQDMRANQPQHF
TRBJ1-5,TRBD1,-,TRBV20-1,TGCAGTGCTGGGGACAGGGAAAATCAGCCCCAGCATTTT,CSAGDRENQPQHF
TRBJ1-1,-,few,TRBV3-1,TGTGCCAGCAGCCCGTCGGACAGGAACACTGAAGCTTTCTTT,CASSPSDRNTEAFF
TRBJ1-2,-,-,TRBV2,TGTGCCAGCAGGGCGGGATTTAACTATGGCTACACCTTC,CASRAGFNYGYTF
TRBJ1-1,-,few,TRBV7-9,TGTGCCAGCAGCTTAAGTCGGCGCACTGAAGCTTTCTTT,CASSLSRRTEAFF
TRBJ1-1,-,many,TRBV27,TGTGCCAGCAGCCCGACCCCGATCACTGAAGCTTTCTTT,CASSPTPITEAFF
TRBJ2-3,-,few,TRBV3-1,TGTGCCAGCAGCCAGCTGATTCGGGACAGCCGTACAGGGGGGGCAGATACGCAGTATTTT,CASSQLIRDSRTGGADTQYF
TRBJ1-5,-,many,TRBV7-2,TGTGCCAGCAGCTTAGGGGTCGATCAGCCCCAGCATTTT,CASSLGVDQPQHF
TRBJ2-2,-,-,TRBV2,TGTGCCAGCAGTGAATGGGATTCGAACACCGGGGAGCTGTTTTTT,CASSEWDSNTGELFF
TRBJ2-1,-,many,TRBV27,TGTGCCAGCAGTACCACTACGGAGCAGTTCTTC,CASSTTTEQFF
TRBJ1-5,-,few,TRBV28,TGTGCCAGCAGCCGGGACGGTAGGAATCAGCCCCAGCATTTT,CASSRDGRNQPQHF
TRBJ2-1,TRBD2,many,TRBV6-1,TGTGCCAGCATCGTAGCGGGGGGGCGCAATGAGCAGTTCTTC,CASIVAGGRNEQFF
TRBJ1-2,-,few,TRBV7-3,TGTGCCAGCAGCGGTTGGACGCAGTTTGGTGGCTACACCTTC,CASSGWTQFGGYTF
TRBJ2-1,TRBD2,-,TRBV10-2,TGCGACAGCAGTCAGTCTAGCGGGAATGAGCAGTTCTTC,CDSSQSSGNEQFF
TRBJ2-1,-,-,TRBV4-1,TGCGCCAGCAGCCAAACTTTCGCCAGCTCCTACAATGAGCAGTTCTTC,CASSQTFASSYNEQFF
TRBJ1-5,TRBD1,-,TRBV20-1,TGCAGTGCTATAGACAGGGGGCGCCCTAGCAATCAGCCCCAGCATTTT,CSAIDRGRPSNQPQHF
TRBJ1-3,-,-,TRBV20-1,TGCAGTGCTAGCCACGGGGGTGGAAACACCATATATTTT,CSASHGGGNTIYF
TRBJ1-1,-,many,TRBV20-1,TGCAGTGCTAGAGATGGAGGGCACCCGAACACTGAAGCTTTCTTT,CSARDGGHPNTEAFF
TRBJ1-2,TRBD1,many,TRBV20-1,TGCAGTGCTAGAGCGACAGGGGAGGACTATGGCTACACCTTC,CSARATGEDYGYTF
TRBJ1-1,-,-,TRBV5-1,TGCGCCAGCAGCTTGGACGACGACCGCACTGAAGCTTTCTTT,CASSLDDDRTEAFF
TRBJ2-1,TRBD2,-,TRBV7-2,TGTGCCAGCAGCTTACTAGCGGGGGTAAGCTCCTACAATGAGCAGTTCTTC,CASSLLAGVSSYNEQFF
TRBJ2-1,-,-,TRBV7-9,TGTGCCAGCAGCTCTCCTAACTACAATGAGCAGTTCTTC,CASSSPNYNEQFF
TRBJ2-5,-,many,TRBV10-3,TGTGCCATCAGTGAGAGGGGGCAAGAGACCCAGTACTTC,CAISERGQETQYF